The next 32 T cell receptor beta chains were all read from a single sample in a study of identical twins. TCRdb recomputed calls from the 5' RACE reads with MiXCR, one row per CDR3 protein. Of nearly 900,000 distinct CDR3 sequences in the sample, 9% to 15% were seen once. These same records also appear under a second study, on yellow fever vaccine responses in identical twins.

Source material: PBMCs. The receptor set was obtained from a woman under 30 in good health.

The chain links TRBV28 to TRBJ2-1; the D gene is possibly TRBD2 (5 bases). The CDR3 loop spans 13 amino acids. V gave up 3 bases and J gave up 7 bases, with 10 bases separating them. Germline loops: CDR1 MDHEN, CDR2 SYDVKM. In DNA, the CDR3 is TGTGCCAGCAGTTTTGGACTGGGGAATGAGCAGTTCTTC. This sequence encodes CASSFGLGNEQFF. Variable domain in full (rest from reference TRBV28 and TRBJ2-1): DVKVTQSSRYLVKRTGEKVFLECVQDMDHENMFWYRQDPGLGLRLIYFSYDVKMKEKGDIPEGYSVSREKKERFSLILESASTNQTSMYLCASSFGLGNEQFFGPGTRLTVL.

J is TRBJ2-3 and V is TRBV7-3; 7 nucleotides align to TRBD2. The CDR3 has 15 amino acids. Germline V lookup: CDR1 SGHTA, CDR2 FQGTGA. J was trimmed by 0 bases and V by 6 bases; bases with no gene match: 6. The chain's CDR3 is CASSRAGTSTDTQYF. The CDR3 DNA reads as TGTGCCAGCAGTCGAGCGGGGACTAGCACAGATACGCAGTATTTT.

This clonotype came up many times. The chain carries TRBV11-1 and TRBJ1-1; 10 bases fit TRBD1. CDR1 is SGHAT, CDR2 FQDESV, per germline (reference sequence). After removal of 5 bases from V and 5 bases from J, the junction contained 11 bases not matched to a gene. The CDR3 runs 16 residues. The CDR3 is CASSPGTGAFWTEAFF. The CDR3 DNA reads as TGTGCCAGCAGCCCCGGGACAGGGGCTTTTTGGACTGAAGCTTTCTTT.

This clonotype appeared a few times. V is TRBV7-7 and J is TRBJ2-5; 16 bases are a match to TRBD2. V lost 5 bases and J lost 5; bases outside the gene matches: 8. The CDR3 runs to 17 residues. The germline gives CDR1 SSHAT, CDR2 FNYEAQ (reference sequence). CDR3 residues: CASSRGTSGGVGETQYF. The CDR3 DNA sequence: TGTGCCAGCAGCCGAGGGACTAGCGGGGGGGTCGGGGAGACCCAGTACTTC. The full variable domain, with the rest looked up from reference TRBV7-7 and TRBJ2-5, is GAGVSQSPRYKVTKRGQDVTLRCDPISSHATLYWYQQALGQGPEFLTYFNYEAQPDKSGLPSDRFSAERPEGSISTLTIQRTEQRDSAMYRCASSRGTSGGVGETQYFGPGTRLLVL.

This clonotype was seen more than once but under ten times. V usage is TRBV24-1 and J usage is TRBJ2-2; perhaps TRBD1 as D (6 bases). Trimming removed 8 bases at V and 6 bases at J, with 15 bases between. The germline V gene has CDR1 KGHDR and CDR2 SFDVKD. CDR3 length: 14 amino acids. Here the CDR3 reads CATNTRGSAGELFF. The CDR3 nucleotides read TGTGCCACCAATACCAGGGGTTCTGCCGGGGAGCTGTTTTTT.

This clonotype occurred a few times. The chain recombines TRBV5-1 with TRBJ2-2; 10 positions agree with TRBD1. The germline V gene encodes CDR1 SGHRS and CDR2 YFSETQ. Trimming took 5 bases from V and 5 from J; bases not matched to a gene: 9. The CDR3 spans 16 residues. CDR3 protein: CASRMYGTGVTGELFF. The CDR3 DNA follows: TGCGCCAGCAGAATGTACGGGACAGGGGTAACCGGGGAGCTGTTTTTT.

This clonotype appeared many times. DNA of the CDR3: TGCGCCAGCAGGGGGTCCGGGGGAGACGAGCAGTACTTC. Translating gives CASRGSGGDEQYF. The chain uses TRBV5-1 and TRBJ2-7; tentative D call: TRBD2 (6 bases). This CDR3 spans 13 amino acids. Germline V lookup: CDR1 SGHRS, CDR2 YFSETQ. The germline V and J ends were trimmed by 5 bases and 5 bases, with 14 bases remaining between them. The whole variable domain, remainder taken from reference TRBV5-1 and TRBJ2-7, is KAGVTQTPRYLIKTRGQQVTLSCSPISGHRSVSWYQQTPGQGLQFLFEYFSETQRNKGNFPGRFSGRQFSNSRSEMNVSTLELGDSALYLCASRGSGGDEQYFGPGTRLTVT.

The V and J genes are TRBV20-1 and TRBJ2-1; 7 nucleotides match TRBD2. This CDR3 is built from 14 residues. From germline, CDR1 is DFQATT and CDR2 SNEGSKA (reference sequence). V was pared by 3 bases and J by 1 base, with 3 bases of the junction left unmatched. CDR3 sequence (DNA): TGCAGTGCTAGGGGAGGGCAGTCCTACAATGAGCAGTTCTTC. Translated, it gives CSARGGQSYNEQFF.

This clonotype was seen repeatedly, ten times or more. The chain employs TRBV4-1 and TRBJ1-1; a weak D match, TRBD1 (5 bases). This CDR3 has 14 amino acids. The germline V gene has CDR1 MGHRA and CDR2 YSYEKL. Trimming took off 4 bases at V and 4 bases at J, with 13 bases between the two ends. The CDR3 spells CASSLGTAITEAFF. The CDR3 nucleotides are TGCGCCAGCAGCCTTGGGACCGCCATCACTGAAGCTTTCTTT.

The chain uses TRBV11-2 and TRBJ2-5, with TRBD2 identical over 9 bases. The CDR3 has 15 amino acids. With V trimmed by 5 bases and J by 10 bases, 14 bases remained unmatched. Per the germline V gene, CDR1 is SGHAT and CDR2 is FQNNGV. CDR3 sequence reads: CASSVSGGPRIDQYF. The CDR3 DNA is TGTGCCAGCAGCGTGAGCGGGGGGCCTCGAATAGACCAGTACTTC. Complete variable domain (other parts from reference TRBV11-2 and TRBJ2-5): EAGVAQSPRYKIIEKRQSVAFWCNPISGHATLYWYQQILGQGPKLLIQFQNNGVVDDSQLPKDRFSAERLKGVDSTLKIQPAKLEDSAVYLCASSVSGGPRIDQYFGPGTRLLVL.

The chain joins TRBV5-1 to TRBJ1-6; tentative D call: TRBD1 (5 bases). Germline V CDR1 and CDR2: SGHRS, YFSETQ. Between the trimmed V and J ends, which lost 6 bases and 7 bases, there was a span of 17 bases. The CDR3 is made up of 15 amino acids. CDR3 bases: TGCGCCAGCACCGCCGACAGTCCATCGAATTCACCCCTCCACTTT. Translated: CASTADSPSNSPLHF. Drawing the rest from reference TRBV5-1 and TRBJ1-6, the complete variable domain is KAGVTQTPRYLIKTRGQQVTLSCSPISGHRSVSWYQQTPGQGLQFLFEYFSETQRNKGNFPGRFSGRQFSNSRSEMNVSTLELGDSALYLCASTADSPSNSPLHFGNGTRLTVT.

The gene calls are TRBV28 and TRBJ1-1; D not resolved. The V gene's germline CDR1 is MDHEN and CDR2 SYDVKM. Between the trimmed V and J ends, which lost 1 base and 5 bases, there was a span of 14 bases. The CDR3 covers 15 residues. In nucleotides, the CDR3 is TGTGCCAGCAGTTTATACGCCTCCCCGCGGACTGAAGCTTTCTTT. Amino acid sequence: CASSLYASPRTEAFF.

This clonotype has only a few counts. The V call is TRBV5-5, the J call TRBJ2-7, with 8 bases lining up with TRBD1. The CDR3 loop spans 15 amino acids. After removal of 0 bases from V and 7 bases from J, the junction contained 9 bases not matched to a gene. Looked up from germline, CDR1 is SGHKS and CDR2 is YYEKEE (reference sequence). DNA of the CDR3: TGTGCCAGCAGCTTGGATTGGACAGGGCTAGAGGAGCAGTACTTC. Translating gives CASSLDWTGLEEQYF.

V and J are TRBV5-1 and TRBJ2-1, with TRBD1 identical over 9 bases. Germline values: CDR1 SGHRS, CDR2 YFSETQ. This CDR3 is built from 15 residues. V lost 4 bases, J lost 0 bases, and 2 bases stayed unmatched. The DNA for the CDR3 is TGCGCCAGCAGCCAGGGACAGGGCTCCTACAATGAGCAGTTCTTC. Protein sequence: CASSQGQGSYNEQFF.

At least ten counts were recorded for this clonotype. CDR3 DNA: TGTGCCAGCAGCAAGTTTCACACCTACTATAGCAATCAGCCCCAGCATTTT. This codes for CASSKFHTYYSNQPQHF. The chain employs TRBV2 and TRBJ1-5; no firm D call. The CDR3 length is 17 residues. Trimming took 6 bases from V and 0 from J, leaving 18 bases between them. The germline V gene has CDR1 SNHLY and CDR2 FYNNEI. The variable domain in full, with the rest retrieved from reference TRBV2 and TRBJ1-5, is EPEVTQTPSHQVTQMGQEVILRCVPISNHLYFYWYRQILGQKVEFLVSFYNNEISEKSEIFDDQFSVERPDGSNFTLKIRSTKLEDSAMYFCASSKFHTYYSNQPQHFGDGTRLSIL.

This clonotype was counted a few times. The genes are TRBV6-5 and TRBJ2-1; no reliable D call. V lost 6 bases and J 8 bases, leaving 8 bases between the germline ends. Looked up from germline, CDR1 is MNHEY and CDR2 is SVGAGI. This CDR3 region has 11 residues. CDR3 loop: CASRLGHEQFF. The CDR3 DNA follows: TGTGCCAGCAGATTAGGGCATGAGCAGTTCTTC.

This clonotype was seen a few times. The J gene is TRBJ2-5, the V gene TRBV21-1; TRBD1, the D gene given by the table, was not confirmed from the DNA. TRBV21-1 corresponds to a pseudogene. The CDR3 is 16 residues long. The CDR3 DNA is TGTGCCAGCGTTTTTACCCCCCCCATAGCACAAGAGACCCAGTACTTC. Translation gives CASVFTPPIAQETQYF.

This clonotype occurred many times. The rearrangement joins TRBV5-5 to TRBJ1-1; D unclear. V shed 4 bases and J shed 4 bases, with 5 bases lying between them. Germline lookup yields CDR1 SGHKS and CDR2 YYEKEE (reference sequence). This CDR3 is built from 11 residues. CDR3 sequence reads: CASSVGTEAFF. Written as DNA, the CDR3 is TGTGCCAGCAGCGTGGGCACTGAAGCTTTCTTT.

This clonotype was detected a few times. The chain joins TRBV6-5 to TRBJ2-3; D gene unclear. This CDR3 contains 15 residues. Trimming cost V 0 bases and J 2 bases, with 9 bases left between them. Germline lookup yields CDR1 MNHEY and CDR2 SVGAGI. CDR3 residues: CASSYSGAATDTQYF. In DNA, the CDR3 is TGTGCCAGCAGTTACTCGGGCGCCGCCACAGATACGCAGTATTTT.

This clonotype has ten or more counts. V and J are TRBV6-1 and TRBJ2-3; D is perhaps TRBD1 or TRBD2 (5 bases each). Trimming left V 9 bases short and J 0 bases short, with 10 bases between. Germline CDR1 and CDR2: MNHNS and SASEGT. This CDR3 is 13 amino acids long. The CDR3 nucleotides are TGTGCCAGTCGGGGCCATAGCACAGATACGCAGTATTTT. This sequence encodes CASRGHSTDTQYF.

This clonotype was found a few times. This chain links TRBV12-3 or TRBV12-4 with TRBJ2-3, with D perhaps matching TRBD2 (5 bases). V lost 6 bases to trimming and J lost 0 bases, with 13 bases between them. This CDR3 has 15 residues. The CDR3: CASSKGLTSTDTQYF. As DNA, the CDR3 is TGTGCCAGCAGCAAAGGACTTACTAGCACAGATACGCAGTATTTT.

The rearrangement joins TRBV9 to TRBJ2-1; D ambiguous. Per the germline V gene, CDR1 is SGDLS and CDR2 is YYNGEE. V lost 0 bases and J 7 bases, leaving 8 bases between the germline ends. The CDR3 runs to 13 residues. CDR3 coding DNA: TGTGCCAGCAGCGTAGTCCCCTTGAATGAGCAGTTCTTC. Amino acids: CASSVVPLNEQFF.

V usage is TRBV10-3 and J usage is TRBJ1-6; D gene ambiguous. The V end lost 0 bases, the J end lost 9 bases, and 6 bases lay between the germline ends. CDR1 is ENHRY, CDR2 SYGVKD, per germline. There are 13 residues in the CDR3. CDR3 sequence (DNA): TGTGCCATCAGTGAGTCTGTGGGTTCACCCCTCCACTTT. Translating it yields CAISESVGSPLHF.

In its sample, this clonotype was seen a few times. The CDR3 loop is CASSFATGQPQHF. CDR3 DNA sequence: TGTGCCAGCAGCTTCGCTACAGGCCAGCCCCAGCATTTT. The rearrangement uses TRBV11-2 and TRBJ1-5; possibly TRBD1 for D (5 bases). Germline V gives CDR1 SGHAT, CDR2 FQNNGV. This CDR3 has 13 amino acids. The ends were cut back, 3 bases at V and 7 bases at J, with 10 bases in the middle.

The gene calls are TRBV3-1 and TRBJ2-7; D might be TRBD1 or TRBD2, each matching 5 bases. Germline V gene data show CDR1 as LGHDT and CDR2 as YNNKEL (reference sequence). The germline V and J ends were trimmed by 4 bases and 5 bases, with 15 bases remaining between them. The CDR3 is 14 amino acids. The CDR3 DNA reads TGTGCCAGCAGCCCGGGGCAAGGTTTCCACGAGCAGTACTTC. This translates into CASSPGQGFHEQYF.

This clonotype was seen a handful of times. V gene TRBV20-1 combines with J gene TRBJ1-2, with 8 nucleotides matching TRBD1. Germline V gene data show CDR1 as DFQATT and CDR2 as SNEGSKA (reference sequence). The V segment lost 5 bases and the J segment 4 bases; nucleotides outside the gene matches: 9. The CDR3 is made up of 14 amino acids. The CDR3 coding sequence is TGCAGTGCTCCCCGGACAGGGAAGGGCTATGGCTACACCTTC. Translating it yields CSAPRTGKGYGYTF.

The V gene is TRBV19, the J gene TRBJ2-1, with a tentative D call TRBD2 (7 bases). V was pared by 3 bases and J by 6 bases, with 15 bases between. Germline V gene sequence: CDR1 LNHDA, CDR2 SQIVND (reference sequence). The CDR3 runs 15 residues. DNA for the CDR3: TGTGCCAGTAGTATCGGGGGGCAAATTGGCAATGAGCAGTTCTTC. Its protein is CASSIGGQIGNEQFF.

The chain links TRBV6-1 to TRBJ1-2, with unresolved D. CDR1 MNHNS and CDR2 SASEGT come from the germline V gene. The ends were cut back, 2 bases at V and 4 bases at J, with 17 bases in the middle. This CDR3 comprises 16 residues. The CDR3 loop reads CASSETRTATVYGYTF. In DNA, the CDR3 is TGTGCCAGCAGTGAAACGAGAACAGCAACTGTCTATGGCTACACCTTC.

There are many counts of this clonotype. This sequence joins TRBV12-3 or TRBV12-4 and TRBJ2-1; 14 bases line up with TRBD2. V shed 6 bases, J shed 9 bases, and the junction held 7 bases outside the gene matches. The CDR3 runs to 15 residues. The CDR3 nucleotides read TGTGCCAGCAGCCTCTCGGGACTAGCGGGAGTTGAGCAGTTCTTC. This codes for CASSLSGLAGVEQFF.

This chain uses TRBV4-1 with TRBJ2-1; D unresolved. The V end lost 3 bases, the J end lost 10 bases, and 13 bases lay between the germline ends. The CDR3 sequence is 13 residues long. Per germline, CDR1 MGHRA and CDR2 YSYEKL. In DNA, the CDR3 is TGCGCCAGCAGCCAGAGTAGTCAATACGAGCAGTTCTTC. It encodes CASSQSSQYEQFF.

This clonotype was seen repeatedly, ten times or more. The chain recombines TRBV10-2 with TRBJ1-1; D remains unclear. CDR1 WSHSY and CDR2 SAAADI come from the germline V gene. The CDR3 runs 18 residues. Trimming took 7 bases from V and 4 from J, leaving 28 bases between them. DNA of the CDR3: TGCGCCAGCACCAACCGACGCCCGGGGATACCAGGCAGCACTGAAGCTTTCTTT. Its translation: CASTNRRPGIPGSTEAFF.

This clonotype was observed a few times. The chain employs TRBV27 and TRBJ2-5; no clear D. The ends were cut back, 2 bases at V and 2 bases at J, with 12 bases in the middle. The CDR3 totals 15 residues. The germline gives CDR1 MNHEY, CDR2 SMNVEV (reference sequence). The CDR3 is CASSLRGTVQETQYF. The CDR3 nucleotides are TGTGCCAGCAGTTTACGCGGAACTGTACAAGAGACCCAGTACTTC.